Each of the 21 T cell receptor beta chains below was sequenced from the same sample in a study of cytomegalovirus exposure and HLA in healthy donors. Amplification used 60 Vbeta primers and 13 Jbeta primers. This table comes from immunoSEQ multiplex PCR, and its TCRdb copy is limited to in-frame clones, with some not included. The table shows 150,000 or so clones, with around 80% occurring only once. The sequencing sample was made of PBMCs. The origin of the receptors is a woman between 18 and 30 years old in good health and CMV-seronegative.

This clone has just one count. The chain has TRBV7-2 and TRBJ2-5; 7 nucleotides align to TRBD2. The junction had 3 bases not matched to a gene; V was cut back by 0 bases and J by 5 bases. Germline V lookup: CDR1 SGHTA, CDR2 FQGNSA. This CDR3 is 14 amino acids long. This CDR3 reads CASSLARGGETQYF. In DNA form, the CDR3 reads TGTGCCAGCAGCTTAGCCCGGGGAGGGGAGACCCAGTACTTC.

The CDR3 DNA follows: TGTGCCAGCAGCGTTAAAGGGACAGGAGTTAACACCGGGGAGCTGTTTTTT. Translating it yields CASSVKGTGVNTGELFF. The rearrangement links TRBV9 to TRBJ2-2; 8 bases fit TRBD1. Germline-derived CDR1 and CDR2 are SGDLS and YYNGEE. The CDR3 is 17 amino acids. V dropped 2 bases and J dropped 2; count of bases not matched to a gene: 8.

V usage is TRBV21-1 and J usage is TRBJ1-3; the table assigns TRBD1, which was not confirmed against the DNA. TRBV21-1 is a listed pseudogene. This CDR3 comprises 24 residues. CDR3 sequence: CASSKKVTLTRDRVSPLSGNTIYF. In DNA, the CDR3 is TGTGCCAGCAGCAAAAAAGTGACCCTTACCCGGGACAGGGTATCCCCTCTCTCTGGAAACACCATATATTTT.

The rearrangement joins TRBV2 to TRBJ1-1, with a tentative D call TRBD1 (6 bases). The CDR3 covers 15 residues. V lost 0 bases, J lost 4 bases, and 12 bases lay in between. CDR1 is SNHLY, CDR2 FYNNEI, per germline. The CDR3 loop is CASSEAGAGATEAFF. DNA for the CDR3: TGTGCCAGCAGTGAAGCAGGTGCGGGGGCCACTGAAGCTTTCTTT.

The table lists this clone with a few counts. The chain uses TRBV29-1 and TRBJ2-2, with D hard to call. The germline V and J ends were trimmed by 4 bases and 6 bases, with 12 bases remaining between them. Germline values: CDR1 SQVTM, CDR2 ANQGSEA. The CDR3 spans 13 residues. CDR3 region: CSVAVSSAGELFF. The CDR3 DNA follows: TGCAGCGTTGCCGTGTCTTCGGCCGGGGAGCTGTTTTTT.

Written as DNA, the CDR3 is TGTGCCAGCAGTTACGGACTAGCGACCCTCACCGGGGAGCTGTTTTTT. As protein: CASSYGLATLTGELFF. V gene TRBV6-6 combines with J gene TRBJ2-2; 9 nucleotides agree with TRBD2. V gave up 2 bases and J gave up 4 bases; unmatched junction bases: 5. CDR1 and CDR2 (germline): MNHNY, SVGAGI (reference sequence). This CDR3 has 16 residues.

The V call is TRBV7-8, the J call TRBJ2-5; 7 nucleotides line up with TRBD1. V lost 5 bases, J lost 2 bases, and 8 bases stayed unmatched. This CDR3 has 15 amino acids. The germline V gene encodes CDR1 SGHVS and CDR2 FQNEAQ. CDR3 loop: CASSGSQGFQETQYF. For the CDR3, the DNA is TGTGCCAGCAGCGGCTCACAGGGGTTTCAAGAGACCCAGTACTTC.

Only one count was recorded for this clone. The chain has TRBV6-1 and TRBJ2-7; TRBD1 might be the D (6 bases). The CDR3 totals 14 residues. The germline V gene has CDR1 MNHNS and CDR2 SASEGT. Deletions cut 5 bases from V and 4 bases from J, with 15 bases between. The CDR3 loop reads CASSILRGSYEQYF. CDR3 DNA: TGTGCCAGCAGTATACTCAGGGGTTCGTACGAGCAGTACTTC.

This CDR3 reads CSVADRGFGYTF. The CDR3 nucleotides read TGCAGCGTTGCGGACAGGGGGTTTGGCTACACCTTC. J is TRBJ1-2 and V is TRBV29-1; 10 nucleotides align to TRBD1. Germline lookup yields CDR1 SQVTM and CDR2 ANQGSEA. The CDR3 consists of 12 residues. V lost 4 bases, J lost 7 bases, and 3 bases stayed unmatched.

The chain is built from TRBV4-1 and TRBJ2-5, with 16 nucleotides matching TRBD2. The CDR3 runs to 18 residues. CDR1 and CDR2 (germline): MGHRA, YSYEKL. Losses at the gene ends were 1 base for V and 5 bases for J; bases not matched to a gene: 7. CDR3 nucleotides: TGCGCCAGCAGCCAAGTAAATCTGGGACTAGCGGGAGGGGAGACCCAGTACTTC. It codes for CASSQVNLGLAGGETQYF.

The chain couples TRBV5-4 to TRBJ2-3, with 13 bases identical to TRBD2. Looked up from germline, CDR1 is SGHNT and CDR2 is YYREEE (reference sequence). CDR3 length: 16 amino acids. Unmatched junction bases numbered 11, after V lost 4 bases and J lost 9 bases. CDR3 protein: CASSRGTSGVGDTQYF. The CDR3 DNA sequence: TGTGCCAGCAGCAGGGGGACTAGCGGGGTGGGGGACACGCAGTATTTT.

The V and J genes are TRBV5-1 and TRBJ2-1, with 9 bases that match TRBD1. Trimming removed 0 bases from V and 6 bases from J; junction bases left unmatched: 4. The germline V gene encodes CDR1 SGHRS and CDR2 YFSETQ. The CDR3 covers 15 residues. The CDR3 DNA reads TGCGCCAGCAGCTTGGCCGGGACAGGGTCCAATGAGCAGTTCTTC. Translation: CASSLAGTGSNEQFF.

The J gene is TRBJ2-7, the V gene TRBV7-2, with D maybe TRBD2 (6 bases). Germline values: CDR1 SGHTA, CDR2 FQGNSA. The CDR3 loop spans 14 amino acids. Trimming took off 3 bases at V and 4 bases at J, with 13 bases between the two ends. The CDR3 nucleotides read TGTGCCAGCAGCTTGGACTACCAGGCTTACGAGCAGTACTTC. Its translation: CASSLDYQAYEQYF.

The gene calls are TRBV18 and TRBJ2-2, with D possibly being TRBD2 (6 bases). Between the trimmed V and J ends, which lost 5 bases and 5 bases, there was a span of 24 bases. This CDR3 has 18 residues. Germline CDR1 KGHSH, CDR2 LQKENI. Written as DNA, the CDR3 is TGTGCCAGCTCAAAGGTGGGAGGCCCCAATCCGGGGACCGGGGAGCTGTTTTTT. Translating gives CASSKVGGPNPGTGELFF.

The chain combines TRBV7-9 with TRBJ2-3; 9 bases fit TRBD2. With V trimmed by 1 base and J by 2 bases, 10 bases remained unmatched. Germline-derived CDR1 and CDR2 are SEHNR and FQNEAQ (reference sequence). This CDR3 contains 18 residues. The CDR3 reads CASSLVLAAGGITDTQYF. CDR3 nucleotides: TGTGCCAGCAGCTTAGTCCTGGCGGCGGGAGGGATCACAGATACGCAGTATTTT.

This chain connects TRBV27 to TRBJ1-2, with TRBD1 identical over 8 bases. There are 17 residues in the CDR3. Unmatched junction bases numbered 11, after V lost 3 bases and J lost 2 bases. CDR1 is MNHEY, CDR2 SMNVEV, per germline (reference sequence). The CDR3 bases are TGTGCCAGCAGTTTCGGGTCCCGACAGGGGCTGAACTATGGCTACACCTTC. Protein sequence: CASSFGSRQGLNYGYTF.

Only one count was recorded for this clone. The chain links TRBV30 to TRBJ2-5; no clear D gene. The germline V gene has CDR1 GTSNPN and CDR2 SVGIG (reference sequence). This CDR3 region has 15 residues. V was trimmed by 4 bases and J by 1 base, leaving 16 bases between them. CDR3 nucleotides: TGTGCCTGGATACCCGCTACGGGTTCCCAAGAGACCCAGTACTTC. This gives the protein CAWIPATGSQETQYF.

The rearrangement links TRBV15 to TRBJ2-1; D is unclear. This CDR3 comprises 16 residues. Germline CDR1 reads LNHNV; CDR2 reads YYDKDF (reference sequence). The V and J ends lost 0 bases and 3 bases respectively, with 12 bases between them. CDR3 sequence reads: CATSRDPEVGYNEQFF. The CDR3 DNA reads TGTGCCACCAGCAGAGATCCCGAAGTCGGCTACAATGAGCAGTTCTTC.

The rearrangement joins TRBV28 to TRBJ1-2; D possibly corresponds to TRBD1 (5 bases). In germline, CDR1 is MDHEN, CDR2 SYDVKM. The CDR3 loop spans 13 amino acids. The germline V and J ends were trimmed by 7 bases and 3 bases, with 12 bases remaining between them. The CDR3 protein is CASTAGGDYGYTF. As DNA, the CDR3 is TGTGCCAGCACCGCGGGGGGGGACTATGGCTACACCTTC.

This clone appeared a few times. The V and J genes are TRBV7-2 and TRBJ2-1, with TRBD2 matching 8 bases. Per germline, CDR1 SGHTA and CDR2 FQGNSA. The CDR3 has 15 residues. V was pared by 6 bases and J by 0 bases, with 4 bases of the junction left unmatched. CDR3 DNA: TGTGCCAGCAGAACCGGGACTAGCTCCTACAATGAGCAGTTCTTC. Translated: CASRTGTSSYNEQFF.

Only one count was recorded for this clone. The rearrangement joins TRBV27 to TRBJ1-1; 9 bases line up with TRBD1. Germline V gene lookup returns CDR1 MNHEY and CDR2 SMNVEV (reference sequence). This CDR3 region has 14 residues. V shed 6 bases and J 4 bases; nucleotides not matched to a gene: 6. The CDR3 bases are TGTGCCAGCAGAGACGGGACAGGGAGCACTGAAGCTTTCTTT. This gives the protein CASRDGTGSTEAFF.